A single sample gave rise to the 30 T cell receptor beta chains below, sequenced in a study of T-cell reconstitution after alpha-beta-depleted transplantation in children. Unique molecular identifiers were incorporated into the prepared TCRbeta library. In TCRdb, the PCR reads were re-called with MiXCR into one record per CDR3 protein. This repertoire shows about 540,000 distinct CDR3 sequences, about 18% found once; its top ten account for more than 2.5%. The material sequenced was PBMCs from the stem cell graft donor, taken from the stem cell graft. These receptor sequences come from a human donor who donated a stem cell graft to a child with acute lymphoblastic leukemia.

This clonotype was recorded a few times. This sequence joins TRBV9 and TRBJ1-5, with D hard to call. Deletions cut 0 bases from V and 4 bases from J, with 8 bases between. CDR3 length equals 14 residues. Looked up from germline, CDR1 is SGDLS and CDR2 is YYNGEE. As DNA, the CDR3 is TGTGCCAGCAGCGTAGCAGGAGCTAATCAGCCCCAGCATTTT. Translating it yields CASSVAGANQPQHF.

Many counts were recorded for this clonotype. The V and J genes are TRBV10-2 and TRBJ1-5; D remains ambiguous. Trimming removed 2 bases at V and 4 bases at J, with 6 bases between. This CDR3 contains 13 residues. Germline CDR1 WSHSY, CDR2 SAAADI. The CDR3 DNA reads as TGCGCCAGCAGTGAGGGAGGGAATCAGCCCCAGCATTTT. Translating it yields CASSEGGNQPQHF.

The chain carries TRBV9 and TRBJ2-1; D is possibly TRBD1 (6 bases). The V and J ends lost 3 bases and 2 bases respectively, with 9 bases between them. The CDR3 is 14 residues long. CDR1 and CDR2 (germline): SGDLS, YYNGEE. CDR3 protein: CASSEQGTYNEQFF. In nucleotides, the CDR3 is TGTGCCAGCAGCGAACAGGGAACCTACAATGAGCAGTTCTTC.

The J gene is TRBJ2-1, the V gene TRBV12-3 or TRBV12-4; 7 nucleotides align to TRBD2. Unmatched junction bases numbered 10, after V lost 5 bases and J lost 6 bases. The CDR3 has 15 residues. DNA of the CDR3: TGTGCCAGCAGTCTCCATGGGGGGGACTTCAATGAGCAGTTCTTC. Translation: CASSLHGGDFNEQFF.

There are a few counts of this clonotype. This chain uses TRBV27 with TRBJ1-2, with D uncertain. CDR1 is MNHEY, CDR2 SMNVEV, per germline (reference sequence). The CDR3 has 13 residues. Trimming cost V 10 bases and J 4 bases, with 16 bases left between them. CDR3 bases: TGTGCCACTTCCCCCGGGAAACTCTATGGCTACACCTTC. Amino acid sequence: CATSPGKLYGYTF.

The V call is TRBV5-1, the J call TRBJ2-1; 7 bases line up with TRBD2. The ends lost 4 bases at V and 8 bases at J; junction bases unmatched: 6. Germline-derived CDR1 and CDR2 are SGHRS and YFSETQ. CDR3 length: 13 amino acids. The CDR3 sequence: CASSPSSGDEQFF. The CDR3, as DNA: TGCGCCAGCAGCCCCTCTAGCGGAGATGAGCAGTTCTTC.

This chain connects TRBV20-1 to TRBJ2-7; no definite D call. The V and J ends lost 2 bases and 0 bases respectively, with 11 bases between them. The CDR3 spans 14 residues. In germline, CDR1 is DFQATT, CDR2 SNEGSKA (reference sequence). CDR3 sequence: CSARSGTSSYEQYF. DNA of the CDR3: TGCAGTGCTAGATCGGGTACCAGCTCCTACGAGCAGTACTTC.

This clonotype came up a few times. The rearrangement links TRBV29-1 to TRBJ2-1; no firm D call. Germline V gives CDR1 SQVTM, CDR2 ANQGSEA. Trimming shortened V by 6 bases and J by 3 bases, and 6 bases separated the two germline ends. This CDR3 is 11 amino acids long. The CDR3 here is CSVTVYNEQFF. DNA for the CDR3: TGCAGCGTCACGGTCTACAATGAGCAGTTCTTC.

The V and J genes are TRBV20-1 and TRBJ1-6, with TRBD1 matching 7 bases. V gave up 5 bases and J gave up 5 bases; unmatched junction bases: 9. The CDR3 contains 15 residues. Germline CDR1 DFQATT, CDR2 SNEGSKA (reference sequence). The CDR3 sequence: CSAPRDDRDNSPLHF. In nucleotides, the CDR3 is TGCAGTGCTCCCCGAGACGACAGGGATAATTCACCCCTCCACTTT.

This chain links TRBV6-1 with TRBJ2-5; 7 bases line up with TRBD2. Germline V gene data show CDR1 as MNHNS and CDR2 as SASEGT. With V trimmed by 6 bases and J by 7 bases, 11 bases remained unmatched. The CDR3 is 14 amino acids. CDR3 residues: CASRPLGGGGTQYF. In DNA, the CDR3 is TGTGCCAGCAGACCATTGGGCGGGGGTGGGACCCAGTACTTC.

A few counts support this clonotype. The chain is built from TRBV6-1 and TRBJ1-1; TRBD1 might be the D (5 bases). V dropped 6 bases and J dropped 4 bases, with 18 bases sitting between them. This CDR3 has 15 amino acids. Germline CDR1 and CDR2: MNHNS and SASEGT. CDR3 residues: CASSAGTGGFTEAFF. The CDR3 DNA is TGTGCCAGCAGCGCCGGGACGGGTGGCTTCACTGAAGCTTTCTTT.

CDR3 sequence: CASRGNEKLFF. As DNA, the CDR3 is TGTGCCAGCAGGGGAAATGAAAAACTGTTTTTT. V is TRBV12-3 or TRBV12-4 and J is TRBJ1-4; no firm D call. Trimming pared 6 bases from V and 5 bases from J, leaving 4 bases between. The length of the CDR3 is 11 residues.

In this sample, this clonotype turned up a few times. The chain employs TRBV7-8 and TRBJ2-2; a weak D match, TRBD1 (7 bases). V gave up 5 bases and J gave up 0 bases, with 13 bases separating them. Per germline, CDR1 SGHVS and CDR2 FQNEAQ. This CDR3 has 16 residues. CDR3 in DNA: TGTGCCAGCAGCCCACGGGGGACAGCGAACACCGGGGAGCTGTTTTTT. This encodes CASSPRGTANTGELFF.

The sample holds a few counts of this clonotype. CDR3 loop: CASSWFHAEAFF. CDR3 coding DNA: TGTGCCAGCAGCTGGTTCCACGCTGAAGCTTTCTTT. V usage is TRBV5-6 and J usage is TRBJ1-1; D ambiguous. The germline V gene has CDR1 SGHDT and CDR2 YYEEEE. The CDR3 sequence is 12 residues long. With 3 bases removed from V and 6 bases from J, the gap between germline ends came to 9 bases.

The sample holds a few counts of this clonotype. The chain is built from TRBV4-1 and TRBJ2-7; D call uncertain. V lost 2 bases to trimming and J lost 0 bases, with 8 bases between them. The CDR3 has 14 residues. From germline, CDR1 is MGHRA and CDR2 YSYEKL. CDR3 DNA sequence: TGCGCCAGCAGCCAAATGACCAACTCCTACGAGCAGTACTTC. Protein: CASSQMTNSYEQYF.

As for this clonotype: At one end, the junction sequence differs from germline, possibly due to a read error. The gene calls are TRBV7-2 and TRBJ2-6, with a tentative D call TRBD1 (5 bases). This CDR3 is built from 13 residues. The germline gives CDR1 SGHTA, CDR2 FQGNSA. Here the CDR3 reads CASSFPGANGLTF. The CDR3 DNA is TGTGCCAGCAGCTTCCCTGGGGCCAACGGCCTGACTTTC.

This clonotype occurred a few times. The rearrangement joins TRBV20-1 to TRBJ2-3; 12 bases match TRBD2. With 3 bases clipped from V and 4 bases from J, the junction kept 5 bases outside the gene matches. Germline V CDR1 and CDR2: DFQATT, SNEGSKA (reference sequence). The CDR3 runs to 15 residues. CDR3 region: CSASLTSGSPDTQYF. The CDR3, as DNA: TGCAGTGCTAGCCTGACTAGCGGGAGTCCAGATACGCAGTATTTT.

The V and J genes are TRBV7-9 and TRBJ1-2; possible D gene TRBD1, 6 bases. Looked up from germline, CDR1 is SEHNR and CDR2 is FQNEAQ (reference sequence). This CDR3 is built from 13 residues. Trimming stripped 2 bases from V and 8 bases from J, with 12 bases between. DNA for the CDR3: TGTGCCAGCAGCTTATCGGGGGCGCGGGGCTACACCTTC. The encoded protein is CASSLSGARGYTF.

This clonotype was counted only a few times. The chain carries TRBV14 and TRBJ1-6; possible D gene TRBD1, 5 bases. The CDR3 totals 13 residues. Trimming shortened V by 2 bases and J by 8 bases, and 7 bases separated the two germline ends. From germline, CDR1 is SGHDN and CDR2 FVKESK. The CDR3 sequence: CASSQRGDSPLHF. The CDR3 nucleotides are TGTGCCAGCAGCCAAAGGGGCGATTCACCCCTCCACTTT.

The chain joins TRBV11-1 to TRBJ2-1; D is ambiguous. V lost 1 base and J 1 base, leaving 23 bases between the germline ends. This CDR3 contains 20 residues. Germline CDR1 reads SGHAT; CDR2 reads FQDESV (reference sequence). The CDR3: CASSLGKLVGWGLSYNEQFF. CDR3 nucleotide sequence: TGTGCCAGCAGCTTAGGGAAACTGGTCGGTTGGGGATTATCCTACAATGAGCAGTTCTTC.

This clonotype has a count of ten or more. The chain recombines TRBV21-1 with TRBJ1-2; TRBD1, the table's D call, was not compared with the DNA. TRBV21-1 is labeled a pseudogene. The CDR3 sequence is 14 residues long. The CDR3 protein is CASSTRQGNYGYTF. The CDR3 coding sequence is TGTGCCAGCAGCACTCGACAGGGCAACTATGGCTACACCTTC.

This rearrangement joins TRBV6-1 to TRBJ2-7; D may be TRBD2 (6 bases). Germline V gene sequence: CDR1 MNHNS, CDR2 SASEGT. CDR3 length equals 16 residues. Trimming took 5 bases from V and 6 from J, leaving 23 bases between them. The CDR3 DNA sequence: TGTGCCAGCAGTCTGGGTGGTGGAGGGCAAACAGGCGAGCAGTACTTC. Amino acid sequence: CASSLGGGGQTGEQYF.

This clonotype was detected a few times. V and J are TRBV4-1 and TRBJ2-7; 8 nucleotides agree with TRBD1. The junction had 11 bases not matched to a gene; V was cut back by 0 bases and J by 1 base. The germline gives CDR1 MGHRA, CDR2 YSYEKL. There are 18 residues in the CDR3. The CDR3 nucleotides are TGCGCCAGCAGCCAAGAAAAAAGGGGGAACAGGGGGTCCTACGAGCAGTACTTC. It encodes CASSQEKRGNRGSYEQYF.

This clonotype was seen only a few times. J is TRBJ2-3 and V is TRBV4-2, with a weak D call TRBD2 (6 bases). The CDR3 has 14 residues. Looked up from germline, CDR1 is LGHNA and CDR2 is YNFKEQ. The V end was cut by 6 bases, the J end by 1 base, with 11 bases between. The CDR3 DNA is TGTGCCAGCAGATCTAGCGATGGCACAGATACGCAGTATTTT. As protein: CASRSSDGTDTQYF.

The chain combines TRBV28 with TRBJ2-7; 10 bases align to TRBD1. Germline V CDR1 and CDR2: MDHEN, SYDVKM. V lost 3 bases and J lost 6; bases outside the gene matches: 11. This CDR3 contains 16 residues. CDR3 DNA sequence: TGTGCCAGCAGTTTCATCACCGGGACAGGGGCCCTCGAGCAGTACTTC. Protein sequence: CASSFITGTGALEQYF.

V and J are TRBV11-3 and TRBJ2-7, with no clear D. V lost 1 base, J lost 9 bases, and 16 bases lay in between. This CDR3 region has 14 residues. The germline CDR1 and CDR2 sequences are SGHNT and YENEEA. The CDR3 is CASSLGIGNPVQYF. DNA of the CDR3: TGTGCCAGCAGCTTAGGTATTGGGAATCCAGTGCAGTACTTC.

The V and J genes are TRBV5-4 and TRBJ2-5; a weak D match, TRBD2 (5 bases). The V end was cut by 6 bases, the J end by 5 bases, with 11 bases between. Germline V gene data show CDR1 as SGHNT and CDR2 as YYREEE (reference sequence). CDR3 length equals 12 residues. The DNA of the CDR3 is TGTGCCAGCACCGTGCCGGGGGAGACCCAGTACTTC. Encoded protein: CASTVPGETQYF.

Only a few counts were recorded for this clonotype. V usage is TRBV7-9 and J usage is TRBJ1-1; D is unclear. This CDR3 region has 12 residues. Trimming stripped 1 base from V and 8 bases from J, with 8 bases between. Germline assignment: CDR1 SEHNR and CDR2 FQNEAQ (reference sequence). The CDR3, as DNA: TGTGCCAGCAGCTTAGGGACTTCAGAAGCTTTCTTT. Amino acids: CASSLGTSEAFF.

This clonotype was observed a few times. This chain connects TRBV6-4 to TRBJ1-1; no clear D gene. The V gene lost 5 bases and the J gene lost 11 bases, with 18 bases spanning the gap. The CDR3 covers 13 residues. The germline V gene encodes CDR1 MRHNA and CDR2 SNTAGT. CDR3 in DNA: TGTGCCAGCAGTCCTCTACCGGGATCGGAGGCTTTCTTT. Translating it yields CASSPLPGSEAFF.

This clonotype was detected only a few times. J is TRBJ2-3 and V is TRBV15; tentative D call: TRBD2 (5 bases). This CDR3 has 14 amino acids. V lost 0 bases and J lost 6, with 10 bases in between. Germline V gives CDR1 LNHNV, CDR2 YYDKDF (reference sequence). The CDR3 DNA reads TGTGCCACCAGCAGAGACGTACCGGGGGATACGCAGTATTTT. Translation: CATSRDVPGDTQYF.